This TCR beta chain comes out of a study of metastatic and nonmetastatic thyroid tumors. General study results and limits: Reports indicated that malignant thyroid tumors showed significantly higher TCR beta diversity than benign nodules did, in blood and tumor.

TCRdb redid the clone calls on the PCR reads using MiXCR. The sample lists some 30,000 clones; roughly 29% were seen once. Points on this clone: The antigen is undetermined.

Patients were all untreated before their thyroid surgery. Germline assignment: CDR1 MDHEN and CDR2 SYDVKM. Trimming took off 8 bases at V and 3 bases at J, with 18 bases between the two ends. The CDR3 totals 15 residues. This TCR came from a female donor with papillary thyroid cancer or a benign thyroid nodule (not recorded which). Some clones in this sample may be carry-over from other donors' samples. The material sequenced was blood. The chain carries TRBV28 and TRBJ2-3; D gene ambiguous. CDR3 DNA sequence: TGTGCCAGCTATAAGTGGGTCGGTCGGACAGATACGCAGTATTTT. It is translated as CASYKWVGRTDTQYF.